This T cell receptor beta chain appears in the sequencing data of a study of identical twins. Regarding the study as a whole: Low generation-probability sequences were in excess among twin-shared out-of-frame alpha sequences.

A note on this clonotype: Antigen unknown.

Germline CDR1 SEHNR, CDR2 FQNEAQ (reference sequence). Trimming removed 2 bases from V and 1 base from J, with 8 bases in between. The CDR3 has 14 residues. A universal primer binding site was introduced by template switching. The final cDNA contained unique molecular identifiers. TCRdb re-analysed the 5' RACE reads in MiXCR, keeping a single row per CDR3 protein. Of about 220,000 distinct CDR3 sequences in the sample, roughly 7.5% were seen once. These data were likewise used in another study, on yellow fever vaccine responses in identical twins.

Sequencing was carried out using memory (CD45RO+) T cells sorted from blood. This sequence was found in a woman younger than 35 in good health. The chain carries TRBV7-9 and TRBJ1-1; TRBD1 might be the D (6 bases). The CDR3 loop reads CASSLRTENTEAFF. The CDR3 coding sequence is TGTGCCAGCAGCTTAAGGACAGAGAACACTGAAGCTTTCTTT.